The 32 T cell receptor beta chains listed next were all sequenced from one sample in a study of human T cells and chemical hapten exposure. MiXCR, applied by TCRdb to the RACE reads, yields one record per CDR3 protein. The sample records 80,000 to 100,000 distinct CDR3 sequences, around 12% being singletons. Time point here: patch test 1, 2 weeks after DPC sensitization. Described treatment: therapeutic diphenylcyclopropenone sensitization with weekly scalp DPC. The material sequenced was whole blood, taken in connection with sensitization to the hapten diphenylcyclopropenone (DPC). All receptors derive from a woman in her 40s with alopecia areata. Some clones in this sample may be carry-over from other donors' samples.

This clonotype came up many times. CDR3 amino acids: CASSLGAGSGYGYTF. CDR3 bases: TGTGCCAGCAGCTTAGGGGCAGGAAGTGGGTATGGCTACACCTTC. The chain uses TRBV7-2 and TRBJ1-2, with D uncertain. Trimming removed 1 base from V and 5 bases from J, with 14 bases in between. This CDR3 is built from 15 residues. Germline lookup yields CDR1 SGHTA and CDR2 FQGNSA.

The V call is TRBV11-3, the J call TRBJ2-3; TRBD2 matches 8 bases. The V gene's germline CDR1 is SGHNT and CDR2 YENEEA. The V gene end was trimmed by 4 bases and the J gene end by 1 base; junction bases not matched to a gene: 7. The CDR3 is made up of 16 amino acids. The CDR3 bases are TGTGCCAGCAGCTCGCGGGCGGGAGGAGGCACAGATACGCAGTATTTT. It translates to CASSSRAGGGTDTQYF.

This clonotype was observed a handful of times. This chain joins TRBV25-1 and TRBJ1-6; a possible D gene is TRBD1 (5 bases). This CDR3 is 15 amino acids long. Germline CDR1 MGHDK, CDR2 SYGVNS. The V and J ends lost 2 bases and 2 bases respectively, with 7 bases between them. The chain's CDR3 is CASSEQGTYNSPLHF. The CDR3 nucleotides are TGTGCCAGCAGTGAACAGGGAACCTATAATTCACCCCTCCACTTT.

The chain carries TRBV11-1 and TRBJ2-4; 10 bases are shared with TRBD2. CDR3 size: 19 residues. The V segment lost 4 bases and the J segment 3 bases; nucleotides outside the gene matches: 15. Germline loops: CDR1 SGHAT, CDR2 FQDESV (reference sequence). CDR3 sequence (DNA): TGTGCCAGCAGCTCTACGGGGCTAGCGGGAGCGATTTTCAAAAACATTCAGTACTTC. Residues: CASSSTGLAGAIFKNIQYF.

This clonotype occurred a few times. The CDR3, as DNA: TGCAGTGCCTTAGGGACAGGGTCCACCGGGGAGCTGTTTTTT. This sequence encodes CSALGTGSTGELFF. This sequence joins TRBV20-1 and TRBJ2-2, with 9 bases identical to TRBD1. Losses at the gene ends were 6 bases for V and 4 bases for J; bases not matched to a gene: 6. The CDR3 has 14 amino acids. Germline V gene lookup returns CDR1 DFQATT and CDR2 SNEGSKA (reference sequence).

The chain uses TRBV27 and TRBJ2-7; D is uncertain. CDR3 length equals 13 residues. Germline loops: CDR1 MNHEY, CDR2 SMNVEV (reference sequence). V lost 4 bases and J 2 bases, leaving 9 bases between the germline ends. The CDR3 DNA is TGTGCCAGCAGTTCGGGCAGCACCTACGAGCAGTACTTC. Its protein is CASSSGSTYEQYF.

This clonotype was seen many times. The CDR3 reads CASSESGDAYEQYF. In DNA, the CDR3 is TGCGCCAGCAGCGAGTCCGGGGATGCCTACGAGCAGTACTTC. The chain combines TRBV5-1 with TRBJ2-7; a weak D match, TRBD2 (5 bases). The V and J ends lost 4 bases and 2 bases respectively, with 13 bases between them. The V gene's germline CDR1 is SGHRS and CDR2 YFSETQ. This CDR3 spans 14 amino acids.

There are a few counts of this clonotype. The chain links TRBV7-9 to TRBJ2-7; 7 nucleotides align to TRBD1. V lost 5 bases and J lost 0; bases outside the gene matches: 10. Germline loops: CDR1 SEHNR, CDR2 FQNEAQ (reference sequence). This CDR3 has 16 residues. The CDR3, as DNA: TGTGCCAGCAGCACTCACCCGGGACAGCCCTCCTACGAGCAGTACTTC. Protein product: CASSTHPGQPSYEQYF.

This clonotype was counted between two and nine times. This rearrangement joins TRBV29-1 to TRBJ2-1; TRBD1 aligns across 7 bases. The CDR3 covers 13 residues. The trim removed 7 bases at V and 3 bases at J, leaving 6 bases unmatched. Germline loops: CDR1 SQVTM, CDR2 ANQGSEA. The CDR3 DNA sequence: TGCAGCGCTAAGACAGGGAACTACAATGAGCAGTTCTTC. Its protein is CSAKTGNYNEQFF.

The sample holds a few counts of this clonotype. The chain recombines TRBV29-1 with TRBJ2-7; 7 bases are a match to TRBD1. The CDR3 has 14 amino acids. Losses at the gene ends were 3 bases for V and 2 bases for J; bases not matched to a gene: 7. Germline V lookup: CDR1 SQVTM, CDR2 ANQGSEA. DNA for the CDR3: TGCAGCGTTGAGGAGACAGGGATGACCTACGAGCAGTACTTC. Translated, it gives CSVEETGMTYEQYF.

The chain is built from TRBV20-1 and TRBJ2-3, with D possibly TRBD2 on 5 matching bases. The CDR3 runs 12 residues. Germline V gene sequence: CDR1 DFQATT, CDR2 SNEGSKA (reference sequence). Trimming left V 2 bases short and J 6 bases short, with 9 bases between. CDR3 sequence reads: CSARQGLDTQYF. In DNA, the CDR3 is TGCAGTGCTAGACAAGGACTGGATACGCAGTATTTT.

The sample holds a few counts of this clonotype. Here the CDR3 reads CASSSRSGGDIEQFF. For the CDR3, the DNA is TGCGCCAGCAGCTCCCGAAGCGGGGGAGATATTGAGCAGTTCTTC. The rearrangement uses TRBV5-1 and TRBJ2-1; 8 bases fit TRBD2. Germline V gene data show CDR1 as SGHRS and CDR2 as YFSETQ. The CDR3 contains 15 residues. Losses at the gene ends were 3 bases for V and 9 bases for J; bases not matched to a gene: 11.

This clonotype was seen repeatedly, ten times or more. The rearrangement joins TRBV20-1 to TRBJ2-1; D call uncertain. The V gene lost 7 bases and the J gene lost 2 bases, with 12 bases spanning the gap. The CDR3 spans 13 residues. Germline values: CDR1 DFQATT, CDR2 SNEGSKA (reference sequence). The CDR3 DNA reads as TGCAGTGAGGGCGGCCTAACCTACAATGAGCAGTTCTTC. This codes for CSEGGLTYNEQFF.

Details on this clonotype: Mismatch with germline at one junction end may stem from a read error. The chain has TRBV7-7 and TRBJ2-1, with 8 bases fitting TRBD2. Looked up from germline, CDR1 is SSHAT and CDR2 is FNYEAQ (reference sequence). The CDR3 extends over 15 amino acids. CDR3 sequence (DNA): TGTGCTAGCAGCTTTCGGGAGGGCCCTTACAATGAGCAGTTCTTC. Amino acid sequence: CASSFREGPYNEQFF.

The rearrangement joins TRBV18 to TRBJ2-7; maybe TRBD1 (6 bases). CDR3 length: 17 residues. Per the germline V gene, CDR1 is KGHSH and CDR2 is LQKENI. Between the trimmed V and J ends, which lost 0 bases and 0 bases, there was a span of 15 bases. CDR3 sequence (DNA): TGTGCCAGCTCACCACCGGGGGCAGGCAACCCCTCCTACGAGCAGTACTTC. Encoded protein: CASSPPGAGNPSYEQYF.

This clonotype came up a few times. The chain recombines TRBV30 with TRBJ2-7, with D possibly being TRBD2 (6 bases). Trimming stripped 5 bases from V and 1 base from J, with 12 bases between. Per the germline V gene, CDR1 is GTSNPN and CDR2 is SVGIG (reference sequence). This CDR3 region has 13 residues. This CDR3 is CAWSTGTSYEQYF. The CDR3 DNA reads TGTGCCTGGTCGACTGGGACTTCCTACGAGCAGTACTTC. The full variable domain, rest sourced from reference TRBV30 and TRBJ2-7, is SQTIHQWPATLVQPVGSPLSLECTVEGTSNPNLYWYRQAAGRGLQLLFYSVGIGQISSEVPQNLSASRPQDRQFILSSKKLLLSDSGFYLCAWSTGTSYEQYFGPGTRLTVT.

This clonotype was observed a few times. The chain is built from TRBV6-5 and TRBJ1-2; the D is unclear. The CDR3 contains 15 residues. The germline V gene encodes CDR1 MNHEY and CDR2 SVGAGI. The germline V and J ends were trimmed by 0 bases and 4 bases, with 12 bases remaining between them. CDR3 bases: TGTGCCAGCAGTTACTCGATAACGGGGATCTATGGCTACACCTTC. Amino acid sequence: CASSYSITGIYGYTF.

This clonotype was counted a few times. The chain carries TRBV6-2 or TRBV6-3 and TRBJ1-5; 8 nucleotides line up with TRBD1. The CDR3 runs to 13 residues. Trimming removed 8 bases from V and 6 bases from J; junction bases left unmatched: 6. The germline gives CDR1 MNHEY, CDR2 SVGEGT. The CDR3 nucleotides read TGTGCCAGCGGACGGACAGGGCTTCAGCCCCAGCATTTT. This translates into CASGRTGLQPQHF.

This clonotype was detected only a few times. The genes are TRBV5-4 and TRBJ1-4; D possibly corresponds to TRBD1 (5 bases). The CDR3 is 16 residues long. The ends were cut back, 5 bases at V and 8 bases at J, with 22 bases in the middle. CDR1 is SGHNT and CDR2 is YYREEE in the germline V gene (reference sequence). The CDR3 is CASRIGGTGGEEKLFF. The DNA of the CDR3 is TGTGCCAGCAGAATCGGAGGCACAGGAGGGGAAGAAAAACTGTTTTTT.

This clonotype has more than one count but fewer than ten. This chain connects TRBV29-1 to TRBJ2-3; 12 bases map to TRBD2. The CDR3 has 15 residues. V lost 3 bases and J lost 3; bases outside the gene matches: 4. From germline, CDR1 is SQVTM and CDR2 ANQGSEA. CDR3 coding DNA: TGCAGCGTTGATGGACTAGCGGGACGAACAGATACGCAGTATTTT. Translated, it gives CSVDGLAGRTDTQYF.

This clonotype was picked up a small number of times. The chain combines TRBV7-6 with TRBJ2-3; D assignment may be TRBD1 or TRBD2 (5 bases each). V gave up 6 bases and J gave up 2 bases, with 12 bases separating them. The CDR3 is 14 amino acids. From germline, CDR1 is SGHVS and CDR2 FNYEAQ. The CDR3 loop reads CASSPGTLTDTQYF. CDR3 DNA sequence: TGTGCCAGCAGTCCCGGGACGCTCACAGATACGCAGTATTTT.

The rearrangement links TRBV4-2 to TRBJ2-7; D might be TRBD1 (6 bases). Germline V CDR1 and CDR2: LGHNA, YNFKEQ. The CDR3 is 14 residues long. Trimming took 1 base from V and 4 from J, leaving 11 bases between them. CDR3 nucleotides: TGTGCCAGCAGCCAAGGAACAGGGAGATACGAGCAGTACTTC. Translating gives CASSQGTGRYEQYF.

This clonotype was observed a few times. The chain recombines TRBV5-1 with TRBJ2-1; D not resolved. V lost 0 bases to trimming and J lost 6 bases, with 13 bases between them. Per the germline V gene, CDR1 is SGHRS and CDR2 is YFSETQ. The CDR3 runs to 15 residues. The DNA for the CDR3 is TGCGCCAGCAGCTTGGTAGGGAATAGACCCAATGAGCAGTTCTTC. It specifies CASSLVGNRPNEQFF.

This sequence joins TRBV6-5 and TRBJ2-3; TRBD2 agrees at 16 bases. Germline-derived CDR1 and CDR2 are MNHEY and SVGAGI. The CDR3 has 19 residues. With 2 bases clipped from V and 0 bases from J, the junction kept 5 bases outside the gene matches. The CDR3 protein is CASSYRGTSGRASTDTQYF. Written as DNA, the CDR3 is TGTGCCAGCAGTTACCGCGGGACTAGCGGGAGGGCTAGCACAGATACGCAGTATTTT.

In this sample, this clonotype turned up many times. This sequence joins TRBV4-3 and TRBJ2-3, with D perhaps being TRBD1 or TRBD2 (7 bases each). CDR3 length: 18 amino acids. CDR1 is LGHNA, CDR2 YSLEER, per germline. V dropped 0 bases and J dropped 2 bases, with 18 bases sitting between them. For the CDR3, the DNA is TGCGCCAGCAGCCAAGATCCGGGGGGACAGTCAGTCACAGATACGCAGTATTTT. Translation gives CASSQDPGGQSVTDTQYF.

This clonotype was detected ten times or more. The V and J genes are TRBV7-2 and TRBJ2-5; 15 positions agree with TRBD2. Germline V lookup: CDR1 SGHTA, CDR2 FQGNSA. The CDR3 is 16 amino acids. The V and J ends lost 3 bases and 4 bases, in that order; junction bases with no gene match: 3. CDR3 nucleotide sequence: TGTGCCAGCAGCTTGGGACTAGCGGGAGGTCGAGAGACCCAGTACTTC. Protein product: CASSLGLAGGRETQYF.

The gene calls are TRBV11-2 and TRBJ1-2; D may be TRBD1 (5 bases). The length of the CDR3 is 14 residues. Germline lookup yields CDR1 SGHAT and CDR2 FQNNGV. The ends were cut back, 3 bases at V and 3 bases at J, with 11 bases in the middle. The CDR3 DNA follows: TGTGCCAGCAGCTTCTCCGGGACGGACTATGGCTACACCTTC. Amino acid sequence: CASSFSGTDYGYTF.

This clonotype was recorded at least ten times. The V call is TRBV2, the J call TRBJ1-6, with D maybe TRBD1 (5 bases). CDR1 is SNHLY, CDR2 FYNNEI, per germline. This CDR3 is built from 14 residues. V lost 4 bases to trimming and J lost 5 bases, with 9 bases between them. CDR3 sequence reads: CASSAGTNNSPLHF. CDR3 sequence (DNA): TGTGCCAGCAGTGCGGGGACGAATAATTCACCCCTCCACTTT.

The V and J genes are TRBV28 and TRBJ1-5; TRBD1 matches at 7 bases. CDR1 is MDHEN, CDR2 SYDVKM, per germline. The CDR3 has 19 residues. The V segment lost 5 bases and the J segment 1 base; nucleotides outside the gene matches: 17. For the CDR3, the DNA is TGTGCCAGCAGTCCACAACGGACTTACAGGGGATCGAGCAATCAGCCCCAGCATTTT. Amino acids: CASSPQRTYRGSSNQPQHF.

The rearrangement joins TRBV28 to TRBJ2-1; no clear D. Trimming removed 6 bases at V and 7 bases at J, with 7 bases between. The CDR3 length is 11 residues. Germline values: CDR1 MDHEN, CDR2 SYDVKM. The CDR3 region is CASRLRNEQFF. The CDR3 bases are TGTGCCAGCAGACTACGGAATGAGCAGTTCTTC.

The chain couples TRBV6-2 or TRBV6-3 to TRBJ2-1; TRBD1 matches 8 bases. From germline, CDR1 is MNHEY and CDR2 SVGEGT. J lost 12 bases, V lost 5 bases, and 9 bases had no gene match. This CDR3 has 13 amino acids. Written as DNA, the CDR3 is TGTGCCAGCAGTCGAGCACAGGGGGAGCGGCAGTTCTTC. Encoded protein: CASSRAQGERQFF.

The chain uses TRBV5-1 and TRBJ1-1; 8 bases agree with TRBD1. This CDR3 has 15 amino acids. V was clipped by 3 bases and J by 0 bases; unmatched bases: 4. CDR1 is SGHRS and CDR2 is YFSETQ in the germline V gene. CDR3 sequence reads: CASSSQGAMNTEAFF. The CDR3, as DNA: TGCGCCAGCAGCTCGCAGGGGGCTATGAACACTGAAGCTTTCTTT.